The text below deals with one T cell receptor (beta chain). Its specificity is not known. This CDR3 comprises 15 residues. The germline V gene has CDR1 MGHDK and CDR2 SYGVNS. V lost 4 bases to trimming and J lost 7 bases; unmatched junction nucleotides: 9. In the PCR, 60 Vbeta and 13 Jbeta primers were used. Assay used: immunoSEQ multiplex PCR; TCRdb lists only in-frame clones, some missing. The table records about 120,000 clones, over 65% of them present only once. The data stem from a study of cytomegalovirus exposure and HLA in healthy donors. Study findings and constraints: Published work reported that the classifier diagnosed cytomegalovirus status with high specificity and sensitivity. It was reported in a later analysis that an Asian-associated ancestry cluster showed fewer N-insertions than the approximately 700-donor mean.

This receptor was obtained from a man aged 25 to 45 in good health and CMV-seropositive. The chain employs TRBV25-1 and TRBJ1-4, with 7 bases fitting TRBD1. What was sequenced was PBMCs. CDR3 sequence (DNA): TGTGCCAGCAGTGTCCGACAGGGTTTGAGTGAAAAACTGTTTTTT. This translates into CASSVRQGLSEKLFF.